One and the same sample provided the 25 T cell receptor beta chains below, sequenced in a study of blood T cells in healthy people across ages. With a J-beta primer mix and a sample-barcoded 5' primer, a second PCR ran about 7 to 12 cycles. One entry per CDR3 protein, called by TCRdb with MiXCR from the 5' RACE reads. Counted here are 1.5 million to 2 million distinct CDR3 sequences, approximately 28% occurring once; the ten biggest clones make up less than 9.5%. Sample: blood. The receptors derive from a woman aged 25 to 39 in good health.

The chain links TRBV20-1 to TRBJ1-4; D unclear. Germline values: CDR1 DFQATT, CDR2 SNEGSKA (reference sequence). The CDR3 extends over 13 amino acids. Between the trimmed V and J ends, which lost 3 bases and 12 bases, there was a span of 17 bases. CDR3 loop: CSASNQRLMELFF. CDR3 sequence (DNA): TGCAGTGCTAGTAATCAGAGGCTGATGGAACTGTTTTTT.

This clonotype has at least ten counts. The chain is built from TRBV5-5 and TRBJ2-3; perhaps D is TRBD1 or TRBD2 (5 bases each). Per germline, CDR1 SGHKS and CDR2 YYEKEE (reference sequence). The CDR3 totals 13 residues. The V and J ends lost 2 bases and 4 bases respectively, with 8 bases between them. The CDR3 coding sequence is TGTGCCAGCAGCTTCGGGGCTCCAGATACGCAGTATTTT. Protein product: CASSFGAPDTQYF.

The CDR3 reads CASSPRGGIYGYTF. The CDR3 DNA reads as TGTGCCAGCAGCCCAAGGGGCGGAATCTATGGCTACACCTTC. V usage is TRBV13 and J usage is TRBJ1-2; D might be TRBD1 (5 bases). Per germline, CDR1 PRHDT and CDR2 FYEKMQ (reference sequence). The CDR3 runs to 14 residues. V gave up 5 bases and J gave up 4 bases, with 14 bases separating them.

The chain is built from TRBV2 and TRBJ1-1; D uncertain. The CDR3 has 12 residues. Per germline, CDR1 SNHLY and CDR2 FYNNEI. Trimming pared 10 bases from V and 3 bases from J, leaving 12 bases between. CDR3 in DNA: TGTGCCATCGGGCTAGTGGACACTGAAGCTTTCTTT. It yields the protein CAIGLVDTEAFF.

This chain connects TRBV5-1 to TRBJ2-1; TRBD2 matches at 9 bases. Germline CDR1 and CDR2: SGHRS and YFSETQ. The CDR3 length is 17 residues. V dropped 1 base and J dropped 7; count of bases not matched to a gene: 12. CDR3 DNA sequence: TGCGCCAGCAGCTTGACCATTAGCGGGGGACAAAGAAATGAGCAGTTCTTC. It is translated as CASSLTISGGQRNEQFF. Full variable domain (outside the CDR3, taken from reference TRBV5-1 and TRBJ2-1): KAGVTQTPRYLIKTRGQQVTLSCSPISGHRSVSWYQQTPGQGLQFLFEYFSETQRNKGNFPGRFSGRQFSNSRSEMNVSTLELGDSALYLCASSLTISGGQRNEQFFGPGTRLTVL.

The chain has TRBV6-6 and TRBJ2-7; maybe TRBD2 (6 bases). Germline lookup yields CDR1 MNHNY and CDR2 SVGAGI (reference sequence). There are 14 residues in the CDR3. The ends were cut back, 0 bases at V and 6 bases at J, with 12 bases in the middle. The CDR3 reads CASSYSGEALEQYF. CDR3 nucleotides: TGTGCCAGCAGTTACTCAGGGGAGGCTCTCGAGCAGTACTTC.

The rearrangement links TRBV2 to TRBJ1-5; D gene unclear. The V end was cut by 4 bases, the J end by 9 bases, with 13 bases between. The CDR3 sequence is 13 residues long. Germline-derived CDR1 and CDR2 are SNHLY and FYNNEI. CDR3 sequence: CASSGEGFRPQHF. Here the CDR3 DNA reads TGTGCCAGCAGTGGGGAAGGATTTCGGCCCCAGCATTTT.

In regard to this clonotype: Because it lacks the conserved phenylalanine or tryptophan at the end, this CDR3 is likely a read error. The chain couples TRBV20-1 to TRBJ2-7; 10 bases agree with TRBD2. The trim removed 5 bases at V and 0 bases at J, leaving 7 bases unmatched. The germline V gene has CDR1 DFQATT and CDR2 SNEGSKA (reference sequence). The CDR3 extends over 15 amino acids. The CDR3 region has the DNA TGCAGTGCTGGACCCGCTAGCGGGGGCTCCTACGAGCAGTACTCC. Protein: CSAGPASGGSYEQYS.

V usage is TRBV5-1 and J usage is TRBJ1-1; D is ambiguous. The ends were cut back, 0 bases at V and 4 bases at J, with 7 bases in the middle. This CDR3 has 13 amino acids. The germline V gene has CDR1 SGHRS and CDR2 YFSETQ. In DNA, the CDR3 is TGCGCCAGCAGCTTGGAGAAGGGCACTGAAGCTTTCTTT. This encodes CASSLEKGTEAFF.

This clonotype was detected only a few times. The chain has TRBV20-1 and TRBJ2-5, with D possibly TRBD1 on 6 matching bases. Germline assignment: CDR1 DFQATT and CDR2 SNEGSKA (reference sequence). CDR3 size: 16 residues. V lost 0 bases and J lost 5, with 19 bases in between. Written as DNA, the CDR3 is TGCAGTGCTAGAGACAAGCAACAGGGTTCGGGGGAGACCCAGTACTTC. Translated: CSARDKQQGSGETQYF.

This sequence joins TRBV7-3 and TRBJ2-2; D could derive from TRBD1 or TRBD2 (5 bases each). V dropped 2 bases and J dropped 1 base, with 11 bases sitting between them. Germline values: CDR1 SGHTA, CDR2 FQGTGA. The CDR3 totals 16 residues. The CDR3 DNA sequence: TGTGCCAGCAGCTTACCCGGGACGGGGAACACCGGGGAGCTGTTTTTT. Translation: CASSLPGTGNTGELFF.

This clonotype was found a few times. The chain is built from TRBV10-3 and TRBJ2-7; 10 bases line up with TRBD1. J lost 1 base, V lost 8 bases, and 8 bases had no gene match. Germline V lookup: CDR1 ENHRY, CDR2 SYGVKD. CDR3 size: 15 residues. CDR3 coding DNA: TGTGCCATCTGGCGATGGGACAGGGGTTCCTACGAGCAGTACTTC. This gives the protein CAIWRWDRGSYEQYF.

This clonotype was seen only a few times. The chain links TRBV4-1 to TRBJ1-6; D is unclear. Trimming removed 7 bases from V and 7 bases from J, with 11 bases in between. CDR3 length: 13 residues. Germline V CDR1 and CDR2: MGHRA, YSYEKL. Here the CDR3 reads CASTREVNSPLHF. The CDR3, as DNA: TGCGCCAGCACAAGGGAGGTGAATTCACCCCTCCACTTT.

This clonotype was found a few times. The chain has TRBV28 and TRBJ2-3; the match to TRBD2 covers 13 bases. Per the germline V gene, CDR1 is MDHEN and CDR2 is SYDVKM. The CDR3 runs to 15 residues. J gave up 5 bases and V 8 bases, and 7 bases lay outside the gene matches. The CDR3 is CASELAGGQEDTQYF. The CDR3 bases are TGTGCCAGCGAACTAGCGGGGGGGCAGGAAGATACGCAGTATTTT. Using reference TRBV28 and TRBJ2-3 for the parts outside the CDR3, the full variable domain is DVKVTQSSRYLVKRTGEKVFLECVQDMDHENMFWYRQDPGLGLRLIYFSYDVKMKEKGDIPEGYSVSREKKERFSLILESASTNQTSMYLCASELAGGQEDTQYFGPGTRLTVL.

This clonotype appeared a few times. The rearrangement joins TRBV27 to TRBJ2-1; 9 bases align to TRBD1. The CDR3 has 15 residues. Germline-derived CDR1 and CDR2 are MNHEY and SMNVEV (reference sequence). J gave up 4 bases and V 3 bases, and 4 bases lay outside the gene matches. In DNA, the CDR3 is TGTGCCAGCAGTTTTAAACAGGGGGCGTACAATGAGCAGTTCTTC. Translated: CASSFKQGAYNEQFF.

This clonotype has only a few counts. The V gene is TRBV12-3 or TRBV12-4, the J gene TRBJ2-5; no firm D call. The germline V and J ends were trimmed by 6 bases and 3 bases, with 11 bases remaining between them. The CDR3 loop spans 13 amino acids. CDR3 nucleotides: TGTGCCAGCAGGGGTTGGGCGAAAGAGACCCAGTACTTC. Its translation is CASRGWAKETQYF.

This CDR3 reads CASSPRTQGGYTF. The DNA for the CDR3 is TGTGCCAGCAGTCCGCGGACCCAGGGAGGCTACACCTTC. This rearrangement joins TRBV12-3 or TRBV12-4 to TRBJ1-2; perhaps TRBD1 as D (5 bases). The CDR3 has 13 residues. Trimming took off 5 bases at V and 8 bases at J, with 15 bases between the two ends.

This clonotype was detected ten times or more. The chain couples TRBV4-1 to TRBJ2-7; the match to TRBD2 covers 8 bases. The CDR3 is 15 amino acids. Germline loops: CDR1 MGHRA, CDR2 YSYEKL. Trimming at V came to 4 bases and at J to 3 bases, leaving 8 bases not matched to a gene. Here the CDR3 reads CASSLTGGGIYEQYF. Here the CDR3 DNA reads TGCGCCAGCAGCCTAACGGGGGGGGGAATCTACGAGCAGTACTTC.

The chain links TRBV5-1 to TRBJ1-5, with D perhaps TRBD1 (5 bases). V lost 5 bases and J 5 bases, leaving 11 bases between the germline ends. The CDR3 covers 13 residues. CDR1 is SGHRS and CDR2 is YFSETQ in the germline V gene. The CDR3 spells CASSQGVDQPQHF. The DNA for the CDR3 is TGCGCCAGCAGTCAGGGAGTTGATCAGCCCCAGCATTTT.

The genes are TRBV20-1 and TRBJ2-3; a possible D gene is TRBD2 (7 bases). The CDR3 is 14 residues long. CDR1 is DFQATT, CDR2 SNEGSKA, per germline (reference sequence). Trimming cost V 6 bases and J 5 bases, with 18 bases left between them. The CDR3 spells CSADLAGAEDTQYF. CDR3 in DNA: TGCAGTGCGGACCTGGCGGGGGCGGAAGATACGCAGTATTTT.

Remarks on this clonotype: This clone may be a read error of a much larger clone one base away. The V and J genes are TRBV7-9 and TRBJ2-5, with D perhaps matching TRBD1 or TRBD2 (7 bases each). Germline V gene lookup returns CDR1 SEHNR and CDR2 FQNEAQ (reference sequence). The CDR3 sequence is 16 residues long. CDR3 DNA sequence: TGTGCCAGCAGCGAAACCGGGACAGCGGGAAAAGAGACCCGGTACTTC. It encodes CASSETGTAGKETRYF.

This chain links TRBV5-1 with TRBJ1-1, with 7 bases that match TRBD1. Trimming cost V 4 bases and J 11 bases; bases outside gene matches: 5. The CDR3 totals 11 residues. Germline V gives CDR1 SGHRS, CDR2 YFSETQ. The CDR3 sequence: CASSDQGGAFF. CDR3 DNA: TGCGCCAGCAGCGACCAGGGGGGGGCTTTCTTT.

V is TRBV7-2 and J is TRBJ1-2; D gene ambiguous. Germline CDR1 reads SGHTA; CDR2 reads FQGNSA. The CDR3 spans 13 residues. V lost 5 bases to trimming and J lost 4 bases, with 11 bases between them. The DNA of the CDR3 is TGTGCCAGCAGCCCGCAGGTGGCCTATGGCTACACCTTC. Its protein is CASSPQVAYGYTF.

The count of this clonotype is one. The chain employs TRBV24-1 and TRBJ1-1; a weak D match, TRBD1 (5 bases). The V end was cut by 7 bases, the J end by 4 bases, with 12 bases between. Germline loops: CDR1 KGHDR, CDR2 SFDVKD. The CDR3 is 13 residues long. The CDR3 sequence is CATRGDLGTEAFF. CDR3 nucleotide sequence: TGTGCCACCAGGGGGGATCTGGGCACTGAAGCTTTCTTT.

This clonotype was seen ten or more times. V is TRBV5-1 and J is TRBJ2-3, with D maybe TRBD2 (6 bases). Trimming removed 0 bases from V and 5 bases from J, with 10 bases in between. Germline V gene data show CDR1 as SGHRS and CDR2 as YFSETQ. CDR3 length: 14 residues. DNA for the CDR3: TGCGCCAGCAGCTTGGCGGGGGTCGAAGATACGCAGTATTTT. Its translation is CASSLAGVEDTQYF. Filled out from reference TRBV5-1 and TRBJ2-3, the complete variable domain reads KAGVTQTPRYLIKTRGQQVTLSCSPISGHRSVSWYQQTPGQGLQFLFEYFSETQRNKGNFPGRFSGRQFSNSRSEMNVSTLELGDSALYLCASSLAGVEDTQYFGPGTRLTVL.